This TCR beta chain was captured by sequencing in a study of siplizumab effects on memory and regulatory T cells (dated 2019 in TCRdb). Some background on the complete study: The effect of the anti-CD2 antibody siplizumab on alloreactive T-cell subsets was examined in allogeneic mixed lymphocyte reactions constructed from human PBMCs.

The germline V gene (reference sequence) provides CDR1 MNHEY and CDR2 SMNVEV. The CDR3 starts with the cysteine, ends with the phenylalanine, and has 14 residues. The CDR3 DNA has 42 bases and is translated from base 1. Trimming at the junction amounts to 3 bases on V and 3 bases on J, and the germline ends lie 10 bases apart. Sorted unstimulated T cells and proliferating T cells recovered from mixed lymphocyte reactions were subjected to TCRbeta CDR3 sequencing. Fresh whole blood from around 11 HLA-typed healthy donors was used to isolate PBMCs. The method behind the library was the immunoSEQ multiplex PCR assay. About 10^5 TCR templates per sample were assayed on the deep sequencing platform. Genomic DNA extracted from sorted T cells was used for TCRbeta CDR3 sequencing. As for the authors' bioinformatics: The R programming language was used for clonal analysis of the TCRbeta CDR3 data. Alloreactive CD4+ and CD8+ clones were identified by comparing unstimulated samples to CFSE-low samples taken after the reaction. Regulatory or non-regulatory origin of alloreactive CD4+ clones was assigned by matching sequences to the sorted unstimulated Treg and non-Treg repertoires. The immuneACCESS repertoire file appears here via TCRdb, limited to in-frame rearrangements. These files lack a portion of the clones; in checked studies, under half of the deficit traces to unresolved V genes, and the cause of the others is not known. D and trimming were read from the DNA, whereas the V and J calls and clone size are those reported in that table. The sample profile shows 90,000 to 95,000 clones; 93% of them were found once. The ten biggest clones cover around 6.5% of the sample.

In the case of this clone: Its cognate antigen has yet to be identified. Base qualities are not recorded, but no much larger clone differs from it by a single base.

General findings and caveats noted by the study authors: Sequences below about 10^-5 frequency were poorly captured, so only a minor fraction of alloreactive clones could be mapped to unstimulated subsets. The suppressive function of proliferating Tregs from siplizumab cultures was not functionally confirmed. About 80-96% of proliferating CD4+ or CD8+ clones could not be given a naive or memory phenotype. Unstimulated naive T cells appeared more diverse than memory T cells, and naive cells seemed to contribute substantially to the alloresponse. The cumulative frequency of alloreactive sequences that could be traced back to unstimulated CD4+ memory T cells was significantly reduced by siplizumab. In reactions with siplizumab, an average of roughly 70% of mappable alloreactive CD4+ clones were Treg-derived, compared with 25% to 30% in control reactions.

The clonotype comes from a human donor in good health. Input material: CD8+ T cells sorted from blood. The sequence links TRBV27 to TRBJ2-3, and TRBD1 may be the D gene, going by 5 matching bases. CDR3 region: CASSFYPGTDTQYF. The DNA is as follows: TGTGCCAGCAGTTTCTACCCAGGGACAGATACGCAGTATTTT.